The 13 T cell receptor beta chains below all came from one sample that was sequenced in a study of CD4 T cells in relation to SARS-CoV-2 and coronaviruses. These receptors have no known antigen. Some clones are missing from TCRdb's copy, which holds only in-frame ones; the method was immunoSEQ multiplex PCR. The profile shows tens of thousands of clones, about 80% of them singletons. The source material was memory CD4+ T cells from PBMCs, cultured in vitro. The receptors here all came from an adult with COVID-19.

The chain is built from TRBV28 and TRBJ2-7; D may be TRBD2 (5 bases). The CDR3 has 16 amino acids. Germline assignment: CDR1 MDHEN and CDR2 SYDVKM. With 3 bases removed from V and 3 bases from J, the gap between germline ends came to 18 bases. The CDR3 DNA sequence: TGTGCCAGCAGTTTCCCAAGGAGAAAGACTATCTACGAGCAGTACTTC. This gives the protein CASSFPRRKTIYEQYF. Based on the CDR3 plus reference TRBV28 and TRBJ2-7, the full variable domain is DVKVTQSSRYLVKRTGEKVFLECVQDMDHENMFWYRQDPGLGLRLIYFSYDVKMKEKGDIPEGYSVSREKKERFSLILESASTNQTSMYLCASSFPRRKTIYEQYFGPGTRLTVT.

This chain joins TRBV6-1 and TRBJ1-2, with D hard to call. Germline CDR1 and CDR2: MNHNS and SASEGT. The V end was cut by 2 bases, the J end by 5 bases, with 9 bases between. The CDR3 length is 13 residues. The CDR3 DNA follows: TGTGCCAGCAGTGAATTAAGTAATTATGGCTACACCTTC. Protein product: CASSELSNYGYTF.

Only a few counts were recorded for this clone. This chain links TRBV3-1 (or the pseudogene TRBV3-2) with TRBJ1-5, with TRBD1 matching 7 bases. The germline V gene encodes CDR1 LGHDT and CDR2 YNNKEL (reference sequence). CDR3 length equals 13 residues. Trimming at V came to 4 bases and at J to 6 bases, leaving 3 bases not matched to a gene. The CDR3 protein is CASSPDRVQPQHF. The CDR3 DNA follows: TGTGCCAGCAGCCCCGACAGGGTTCAGCCCCAGCATTTT.

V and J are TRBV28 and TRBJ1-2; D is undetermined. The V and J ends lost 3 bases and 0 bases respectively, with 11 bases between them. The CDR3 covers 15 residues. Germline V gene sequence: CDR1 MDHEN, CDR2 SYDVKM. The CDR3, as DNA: TGTGCCAGCAGTTTTGGAGGAACCCCTAACTATGGCTACACCTTC. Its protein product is CASSFGGTPNYGYTF.

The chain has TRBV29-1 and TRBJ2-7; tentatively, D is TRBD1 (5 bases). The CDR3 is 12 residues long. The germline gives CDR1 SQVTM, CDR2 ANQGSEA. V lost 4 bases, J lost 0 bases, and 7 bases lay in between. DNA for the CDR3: TGCAGCGTTGGACAGAGCTCCTACGAGCAGTACTTC. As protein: CSVGQSSYEQYF.

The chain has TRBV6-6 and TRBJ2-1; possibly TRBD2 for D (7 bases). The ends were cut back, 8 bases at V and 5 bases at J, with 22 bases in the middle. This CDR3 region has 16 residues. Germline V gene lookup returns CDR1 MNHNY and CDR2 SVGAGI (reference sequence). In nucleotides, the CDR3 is TGTGCCAGCCACCCCGGGGGGCGGAATCAAAACAATGAGCAGTTCTTC. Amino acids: CASHPGGRNQNNEQFF.

In DNA form, the CDR3 reads TGTGCCAGCAGTTTGCTAGCATCCGAGCAGTACTTC. Residues: CASSLLASEQYF. V is TRBV28 and J is TRBJ2-7, with D maybe TRBD2 (5 bases). V was clipped by 3 bases and J by 6 bases, with 9 bases between them. The CDR3 covers 12 residues. Per the germline V gene, CDR1 is MDHEN and CDR2 is SYDVKM.

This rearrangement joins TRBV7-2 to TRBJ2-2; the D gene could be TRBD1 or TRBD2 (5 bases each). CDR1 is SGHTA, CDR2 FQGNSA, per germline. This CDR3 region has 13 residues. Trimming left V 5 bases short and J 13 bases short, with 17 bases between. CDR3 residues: CASSKPGRGGLFF. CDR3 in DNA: TGTGCCAGCAGCAAACCGGGACGCGGCGGGCTGTTTTTT.

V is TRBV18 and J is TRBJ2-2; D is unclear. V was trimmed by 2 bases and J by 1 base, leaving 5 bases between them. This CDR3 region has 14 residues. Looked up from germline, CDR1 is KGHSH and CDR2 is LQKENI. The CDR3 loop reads CASSPGGNTGELFF. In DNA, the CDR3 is TGTGCCAGCTCACCAGGCGGGAACACCGGGGAGCTGTTTTTT.

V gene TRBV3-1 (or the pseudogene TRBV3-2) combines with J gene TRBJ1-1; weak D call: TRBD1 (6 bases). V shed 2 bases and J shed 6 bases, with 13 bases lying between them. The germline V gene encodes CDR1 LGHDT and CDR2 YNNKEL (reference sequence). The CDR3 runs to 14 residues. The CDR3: CASSQLPGTSEAFF. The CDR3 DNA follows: TGTGCCAGCAGCCAACTTCCCGGGACATCTGAAGCTTTCTTT.

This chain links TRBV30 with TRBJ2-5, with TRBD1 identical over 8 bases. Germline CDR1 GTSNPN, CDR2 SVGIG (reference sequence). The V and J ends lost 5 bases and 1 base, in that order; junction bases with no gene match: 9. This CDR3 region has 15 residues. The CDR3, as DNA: TGTGCCTGGTACCAACTCGGACAGGGCCAAGAGACCCAGTACTTC. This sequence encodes CAWYQLGQGQETQYF.

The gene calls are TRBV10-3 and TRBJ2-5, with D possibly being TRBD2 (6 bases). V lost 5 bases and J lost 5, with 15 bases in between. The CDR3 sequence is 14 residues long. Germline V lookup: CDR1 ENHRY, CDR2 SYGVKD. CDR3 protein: CAISRDGAGETQYF. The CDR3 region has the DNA TGTGCCATCAGTAGAGATGGGGCGGGGGAGACCCAGTACTTC.

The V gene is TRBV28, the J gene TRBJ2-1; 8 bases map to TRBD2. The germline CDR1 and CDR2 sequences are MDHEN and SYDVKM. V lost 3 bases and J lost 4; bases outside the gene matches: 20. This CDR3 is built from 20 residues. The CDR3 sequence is CASSFPPLRAGAPRYNEQFF. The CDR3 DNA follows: TGTGCCAGCAGTTTTCCCCCACTTAGAGCGGGAGCCCCGAGGTACAATGAGCAGTTCTTC.